This T cell receptor beta chain was documented in a study of blood T cell repertoires in COVID-19. Study in general: PBMCs, B-cell-depleted T cells, or T cells were the source of the cDNA or gDNA that made up the material.

In the original workflow: It was from reference gene primer amplification that nucleated cell counts were estimated. Method: immunoSEQ multiplex PCR; TCRdb's copy keeps in-frame clones and lacks some. V, J and clone size are taken as reported in that table, and D and trimming were inferred from the DNA itself. In the table there are 150,000 to 200,000 clones, nearly 90% of which are singletons. CDR3 length equals 17 residues. V was clipped by 0 bases and J by 0 bases; unmatched bases: 3. Germline loops: CDR1 SGHVS, CDR2 FQNEAQ. This clone was counted once. The chain recombines TRBV7-8 with TRBJ2-7; 12 nucleotides align to TRBD2. The sequence was obtained from a man aged 18 to 30 who had recovered from COVID-19. The sample comprised peripheral blood. CDR3: CASSLARTSGTSYEQYF. CDR3 coding DNA: TGTGCCAGCAGCTTAGCGAGGACTAGCGGGACCTCCTACGAGCAGTACTTC. Full variable domain (outside the CDR3, taken from reference TRBV7-8 and TRBJ2-7): GAGVSQSPRYKVAKRGQDVALRCDPISGHVSLFWYQQALGQGPEFLTYFQNEAQLDKSGLPSDRFFAERPEGSVSTLKIQRTQQEDSAVYLCASSLARTSGTSYEQYFGPGTRLTVT.